The source of this T cell receptor beta chain is a study of blood T cell repertoires in COVID-19. Turning to the study itself: Some COVID-19 samples were acute and others convalescent; all came from the United States, Italy and Spain. PBMCs, B-cell-depleted T cells, or T cells were the source of the cDNA or gDNA that made up the material.

Source study methods: Amplification from reference gene primers served as the basis for estimated nucleated cell counts. TCRdb's table, derived via immunoSEQ multiplex PCR, lists solely in-frame clones and lacks some. That table gives V, J and clone size, and the DNA gave D and trimming. The data hold some 70,000 clones, with about 88% observed a single time. This clone occurred once. The length of the CDR3 is 14 residues. The germline V and J ends were trimmed by 4 bases and 3 bases, with 10 bases remaining between them. Looked up from germline, CDR1 is LNHNV and CDR2 is YYDKDF (reference sequence). The gene calls are TRBV15 and TRBJ1-3, with D unclear. Material: peripheral blood. The TCR originated in a man aged 45-65 years with active COVID-19. This CDR3 reads CATSTGIYGNTIYF. The CDR3 nucleotides read TGTGCCACCAGCACCGGGATATATGGAAACACCATATATTTT.